The 23 T cell receptor beta chains listed next were all sequenced from one sample in a study of blood T cell repertoires in COVID-19. Assay: immunoSEQ multiplex PCR; the TCRdb copy retains only in-frame clones and omits some. The sample records approximately 130,000 clones, about 84% being singletons. Sample: peripheral blood. The source of these receptors is a man aged 55 to 70 with acute or convalescent COVID-19.

This clone was counted once. V is TRBV28 and J is TRBJ1-2; D is possibly TRBD1 (6 bases). Germline V gene data show CDR1 as MDHEN and CDR2 as SYDVKM. V lost 7 bases to trimming and J lost 4 bases, with 13 bases between them. CDR3 length: 13 residues. The CDR3 DNA is TGTGCCAGCACCTTCCCAGGGGCCTATGGCTACACCTTC. Protein: CASTFPGAYGYTF.

The chain uses TRBV2 and TRBJ1-1; D is uncertain. The V gene lost 9 bases and the J gene lost 1 base, with 6 bases spanning the gap. There are 11 residues in the CDR3. Germline loops: CDR1 SNHLY, CDR2 FYNNEI. The CDR3 region has the DNA TGTGCCAGTGGCGGGAACACTGAAGCTTTCTTT. It yields the protein CASGGNTEAFF.

The V and J genes are TRBV27 and TRBJ1-6; D remains ambiguous. The CDR3 is 15 residues long. Per germline, CDR1 MNHEY and CDR2 SMNVEV (reference sequence). The V end was cut by 5 bases, the J end by 1 base, with 9 bases between. This CDR3 is CASSPGGSYNSPLHF. The CDR3 DNA reads as TGTGCCAGCAGTCCCGGAGGGTCCTATAATTCACCCCTCCACTTT.

The rearrangement joins TRBV25-1 to TRBJ2-7, with D possibly TRBD1 on 6 matching bases. Germline values: CDR1 MGHDK, CDR2 SYGVNS. The CDR3 runs to 14 residues. V shed 4 bases and J shed 1 base, with 11 bases lying between them. CDR3 protein: CASSGHGQSYEQYF. CDR3 bases: TGTGCCAGCAGTGGACACGGACAGTCCTACGAGCAGTACTTC.

The chain has TRBV28 and TRBJ2-5, with TRBD2 matching 9 bases. The V gene end was trimmed by 3 bases and the J gene end by 2 bases; junction bases not matched to a gene: 10. Germline lookup yields CDR1 MDHEN and CDR2 SYDVKM. CDR3 size: 17 residues. The CDR3: CASSLRGLAGIQETQYF. The CDR3 nucleotides read TGTGCCAGCAGTTTGCGGGGGCTAGCGGGAATTCAAGAGACCCAGTACTTC.

The rearrangement uses TRBV7-2 and TRBJ1-5, with a possible D match to TRBD1 (5 bases). V was cut by 0 bases and J by 4 bases, with 16 bases left in between. This CDR3 is 17 amino acids long. Per the germline V gene, CDR1 is SGHTA and CDR2 is FQGNSA. The CDR3 spells CASSLALGGAGNQPQHF. The CDR3 DNA reads as TGTGCCAGCAGCTTAGCGCTCGGAGGGGCAGGGAATCAGCCCCAGCATTTT. Full variable domain (remainder filled in from reference TRBV7-2 and TRBJ1-5): GAGVSQSPSNKVTEKGKDVELRCDPISGHTALYWYRQSLGQGLEFLIYFQGNSAPDKSGLPSDRFSAERTGGSVSTLTIQRTQQEDSAVYLCASSLALGGAGNQPQHFGDGTRLSIL.

J is TRBJ1-2 and V is TRBV4-3; TRBD1 aligns across 9 bases. This CDR3 is 15 amino acids long. Per the germline V gene, CDR1 is LGHNA and CDR2 is YSLEER. Unmatched junction bases numbered 4, after V lost 4 bases and J lost 1 base. This CDR3 is CASSLGTGHNYGYTF. CDR3 DNA sequence: TGCGCCAGCAGCCTCGGGACAGGGCATAACTATGGCTACACCTTC.

The V gene is TRBV9, the J gene TRBJ2-7, with D possibly matching TRBD2 (6 bases). V lost 3 bases, J lost 6 bases, and 19 bases lay in between. The CDR3 length is 15 residues. The germline V gene has CDR1 SGDLS and CDR2 YYNGEE. Written as DNA, the CDR3 is TGTGCCAGCAGCGCCTTATCGGGAGTGGCCTCCGAGCAGTACTTC. Protein product: CASSALSGVASEQYF. Drawing the rest from reference TRBV9 and TRBJ2-7, the complete variable domain is DSGVTQTPKHLITATGQRVTLRCSPRSGDLSVYWYQQSLDQGLQFLIQYYNGEERAKGNILERFSAQQFPDLHSELNLSSLELGDSALYFCASSALSGVASEQYFGPGTRLTVT.

This chain uses TRBV6-1 with TRBJ2-1; D may be TRBD2 (6 bases). This CDR3 has 16 amino acids. Trimming took off 4 bases at V and 9 bases at J, with 22 bases between the two ends. The germline V gene encodes CDR1 MNHNS and CDR2 SASEGT. The CDR3 DNA sequence: TGTGCCAGCAGTGGAGGATGGGGGGTGTGGGAAGGTGAGCAGTTCTTC. Amino acid sequence: CASSGGWGVWEGEQFF.

The CDR3 region has the DNA TGCGCCAGCAGCCAAAACCGACAGGGTCGCGGATCCGGAAACACCATATATTTT. It specifies CASSQNRQGRGSGNTIYF. The chain is built from TRBV4-3 and TRBJ1-3, with TRBD1 matching 7 bases. Germline-derived CDR1 and CDR2 are LGHNA and YSLEER. This CDR3 comprises 18 residues. V gave up 2 bases and J gave up 4 bases; unmatched junction bases: 14.

The chain is built from TRBV28 and TRBJ1-4, with TRBD1 identical over 7 bases. Germline V lookup: CDR1 MDHEN, CDR2 SYDVKM. The CDR3 spans 14 residues. V lost 2 bases, J lost 8 bases, and 5 bases stayed unmatched. The CDR3 sequence is CASSLRQGVEKLFF. The CDR3 DNA follows: TGTGCCAGCAGTTTACGGCAGGGGGTGGAAAAACTGTTTTTT.

The chain uses TRBV27 and TRBJ1-1; 11 bases agree with TRBD1. After removal of 5 bases from V and 4 bases from J, the junction contained 3 bases not matched to a gene. This CDR3 region has 14 residues. Germline loops: CDR1 MNHEY, CDR2 SMNVEV (reference sequence). The CDR3 protein is CASSPGTGGTEAFF. The CDR3, as DNA: TGTGCCAGCAGTCCCGGGACAGGGGGCACTGAAGCTTTCTTT.

This chain uses TRBV21-1 with TRBJ2-5; the DNA was not compared with TRBD1, the D call given in the table. TRBV21-1 is tagged as a pseudogene. The CDR3 spans 15 residues. The CDR3 sequence is CASSKVPGARETQYF. CDR3 sequence (DNA): TGTGCCAGCAGCAAAGTGCCAGGGGCACGGGAGACCCAGTACTTC.

V gene TRBV18 combines with J gene TRBJ1-1; D may be TRBD1 (6 bases). The V end lost 5 bases, the J end lost 4 bases, and 17 bases lay between the germline ends. The CDR3 has 15 amino acids. The V gene's germline CDR1 is KGHSH and CDR2 LQKENI. CDR3 DNA: TGTGCCAGCTCAGAGGAAGGGGGACGGATCACTGAAGCTTTCTTT. As protein: CASSEEGGRITEAFF.

This chain joins TRBV10-3 and TRBJ1-1, with D hard to call. Trimming removed 11 bases from V and 1 base from J, with 20 bases in between. The germline V gene has CDR1 ENHRY and CDR2 SYGVKD. The CDR3 covers 15 residues. DNA of the CDR3: TGTGCCTCGCATGATGAGGCCTTATGGAACACTGAAGCTTTCTTT. Protein sequence: CASHDEALWNTEAFF.

In nucleotides, the CDR3 is TGTGCCAGCAGCCTTGGACTCCTCAGCTCCTACAATGAGCAGTTCTTC. This sequence encodes CASSLGLLSSYNEQFF. The chain has TRBV5-8 and TRBJ2-1; TRBD2 might be the D (5 bases). Germline lookup yields CDR1 SGHTS and CDR2 YDEGEE. Between the trimmed V and J ends, which lost 4 bases and 0 bases, there was a span of 14 bases. The CDR3 has 16 amino acids.

V and J are TRBV28 and TRBJ2-5; D may be TRBD2 (7 bases). V was clipped by 3 bases and J by 5 bases, with 13 bases between them. Germline V gene sequence: CDR1 MDHEN, CDR2 SYDVKM. CDR3 length: 14 residues. The CDR3, as DNA: TGTGCCAGCAGTTTGGGGGGGCCTGGGGAGACCCAGTACTTC. It codes for CASSLGGPGETQYF. Variable domain in full (rest from reference TRBV28 and TRBJ2-5): DVKVTQSSRYLVKRTGEKVFLECVQDMDHENMFWYRQDPGLGLRLIYFSYDVKMKEKGDIPEGYSVSREKKERFSLILESASTNQTSMYLCASSLGGPGETQYFGPGTRLLVL.

The rearrangement links TRBV7-2 to TRBJ1-5; unclear D gene. This CDR3 has 13 residues. Deletions cut 7 bases from V and 5 bases from J, with 12 bases between. Germline CDR1 is SGHTA and CDR2 is FQGNSA. The CDR3: CASTFAPDQPQHF. The CDR3 DNA follows: TGTGCCAGCACCTTTGCCCCGGATCAGCCCCAGCATTTT.

The chain links TRBV9 to TRBJ2-7; the D is unclear. Germline values: CDR1 SGDLS, CDR2 YYNGEE. The V gene lost 0 bases and the J gene lost 3 bases, with 4 bases spanning the gap. The CDR3 is 12 residues long. CDR3 bases: TGTGCCAGCAGCGTAGACAGCTACGAGCAGTACTTC. This codes for CASSVDSYEQYF.

This chain links TRBV28 with TRBJ1-1; no definite D call. Trimming took 5 bases from V and 5 from J, leaving 18 bases between them. The CDR3 extends over 15 amino acids. Looked up from germline, CDR1 is MDHEN and CDR2 is SYDVKM. CDR3 coding DNA: TGTGCCAGCAGTCCCCCGGCCCGGGGAGGGACTGAAGCTTTCTTT. Translated, it gives CASSPPARGGTEAFF.

The chain recombines TRBV12-3 or TRBV12-4 with TRBJ1-6; possibly TRBD1 for D (6 bases). Trimming removed 7 bases from V and 8 bases from J, with 12 bases in between. The CDR3 sequence is 13 residues long. DNA of the CDR3: TGTGCCAGCACTCGACAGGCGGATTCACCCCTCCACTTT. Translated, it gives CASTRQADSPLHF.

The chain is built from TRBV28 and TRBJ1-2; 8 bases are a match to TRBD1. Germline CDR1 MDHEN, CDR2 SYDVKM. The CDR3 runs to 12 residues. The J segment lost 5 bases and the V segment lost 5 bases, leaving 1 base of the junction unmatched. CDR3 DNA: TGTGCCAGCAGTGGACAGGGATATGGCTACACCTTC. It codes for CASSGQGYGYTF.

In its sample, this clone was seen a few times. This chain joins TRBV6-1 and TRBJ2-7, with 8 bases that match TRBD2. This CDR3 comprises 17 residues. Unmatched junction bases numbered 7, after V lost 0 bases and J lost 0 bases. Germline V gives CDR1 MNHNS, CDR2 SASEGT. CDR3 DNA sequence: TGTGCCAGCAGTGAAGCGATGGGGACTAGGGTCTCCTACGAGCAGTACTTC. It encodes CASSEAMGTRVSYEQYF.